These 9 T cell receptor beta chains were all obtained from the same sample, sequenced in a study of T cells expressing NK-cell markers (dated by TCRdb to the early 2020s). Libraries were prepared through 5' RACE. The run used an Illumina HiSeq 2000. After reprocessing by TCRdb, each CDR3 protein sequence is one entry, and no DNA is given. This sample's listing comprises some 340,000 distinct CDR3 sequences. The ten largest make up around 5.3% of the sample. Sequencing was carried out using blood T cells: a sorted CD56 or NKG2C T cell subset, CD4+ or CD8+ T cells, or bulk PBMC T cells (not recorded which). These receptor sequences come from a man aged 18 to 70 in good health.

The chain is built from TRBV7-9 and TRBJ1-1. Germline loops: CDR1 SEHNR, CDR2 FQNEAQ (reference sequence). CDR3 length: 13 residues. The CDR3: CASRTAVDTEAFF.

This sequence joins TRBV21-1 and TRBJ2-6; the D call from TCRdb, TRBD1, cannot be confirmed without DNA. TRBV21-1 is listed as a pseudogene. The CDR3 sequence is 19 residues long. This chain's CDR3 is CASSKDGREEYSGANVLTF.

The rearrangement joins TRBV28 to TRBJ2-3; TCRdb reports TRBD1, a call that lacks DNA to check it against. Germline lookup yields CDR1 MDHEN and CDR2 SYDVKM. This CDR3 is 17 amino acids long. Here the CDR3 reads CASSLWSPGEATDTQYF.

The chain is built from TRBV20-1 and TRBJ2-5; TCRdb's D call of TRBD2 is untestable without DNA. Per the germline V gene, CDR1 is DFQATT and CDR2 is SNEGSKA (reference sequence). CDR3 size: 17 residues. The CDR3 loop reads CSARDGTSGGLQETQYF.

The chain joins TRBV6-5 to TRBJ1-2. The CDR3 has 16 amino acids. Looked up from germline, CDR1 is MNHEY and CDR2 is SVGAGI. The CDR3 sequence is CASSYGRALGSYGYTF.

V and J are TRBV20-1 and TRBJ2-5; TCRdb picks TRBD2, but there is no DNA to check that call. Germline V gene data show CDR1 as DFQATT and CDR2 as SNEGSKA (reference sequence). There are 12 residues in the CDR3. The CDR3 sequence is CSARSLTGTQYF.

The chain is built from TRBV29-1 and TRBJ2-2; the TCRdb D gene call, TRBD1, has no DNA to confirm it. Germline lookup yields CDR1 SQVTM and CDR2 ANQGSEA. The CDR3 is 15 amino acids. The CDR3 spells CSVQGAEPNTGELFF.

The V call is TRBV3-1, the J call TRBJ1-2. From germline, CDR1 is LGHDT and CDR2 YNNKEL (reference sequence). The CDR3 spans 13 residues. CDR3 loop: CASSQVLTGGYTF.

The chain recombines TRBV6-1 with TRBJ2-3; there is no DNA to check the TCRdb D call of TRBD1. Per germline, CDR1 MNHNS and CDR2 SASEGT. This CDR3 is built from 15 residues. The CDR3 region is CASRRLGGGQDTQYF.